This TCR beta chain was sequenced during a study of blood T cell repertoires in COVID-19. In the study overall: Whether acute or convalescent, the COVID-19 samples came from the United States, Italy and Spain. PBMCs, B-cell-depleted T cells, or T cells were the source of the cDNA or gDNA that made up the material.

V lost 4 bases, J lost 5 bases, and 14 bases lay in between. The CDR3 extends over 14 amino acids. CDR1 is MNHEY and CDR2 is SVGAGI in the germline V gene. TCRdb keeps only in-frame clones here, not all; method: immunoSEQ multiplex PCR. The table has over 200,000 clones, about 80% seen once. Those who participated ranged in age from roughly 18 to 95 years and resided in about two dozen US areas. Two negative PCRs, clearance, or symptom resolution characterized the recovered Cohort 3 donors. J is TRBJ1-1 and V is TRBV6-5; a possible D gene is TRBD1 (5 bases). The origin of this receptor is a man aged 35-49 years who had recovered from COVID-19. Sequences were obtained from PBMCs or T cells enriched from blood (not recorded which). CDR3 amino acids: CASSWEGRGTEAFF. The CDR3 coding sequence is TGTGCCAGCAGTTGGGAGGGGAGAGGGACTGAAGCTTTCTTT.